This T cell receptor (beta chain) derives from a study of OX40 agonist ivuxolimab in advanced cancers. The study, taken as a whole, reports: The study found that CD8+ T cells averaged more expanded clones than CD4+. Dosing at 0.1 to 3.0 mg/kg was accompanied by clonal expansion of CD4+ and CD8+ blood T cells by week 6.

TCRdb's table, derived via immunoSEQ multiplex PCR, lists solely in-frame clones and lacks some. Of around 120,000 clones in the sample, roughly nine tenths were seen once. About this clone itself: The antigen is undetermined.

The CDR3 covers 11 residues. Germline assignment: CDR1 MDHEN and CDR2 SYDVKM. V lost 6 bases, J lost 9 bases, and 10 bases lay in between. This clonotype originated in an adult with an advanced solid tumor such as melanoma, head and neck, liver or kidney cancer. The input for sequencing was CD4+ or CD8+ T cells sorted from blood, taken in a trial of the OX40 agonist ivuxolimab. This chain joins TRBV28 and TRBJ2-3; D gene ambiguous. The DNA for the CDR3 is TGTGCCAGCAGCGTCCCGCCGACGCAGTATTTT. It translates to CASSVPPTQYF.